This entry describes one T cell receptor (beta chain). This sample is part of a study of blood T cell repertoires in COVID-19. Study in general: The samples span acute and convalescent COVID-19 from the United States, Italy and Spain. T cells, B-cell-depleted T cells, or PBMCs provided the cDNA or gDNA that served as material.

In the authors' methods: Researchers report that nucleated cell counts were estimated from reference gene primer amplification. The data were produced by immunoSEQ multiplex PCR, yet TCRdb's version contains in-frame clones alone and is incomplete. V and J calls plus clone size are reproduced from that table; the DNA served to infer D and trimming. The table records some 700,000 clones, 75% to 90% of them present only once. The germline V gene encodes CDR1 MDHEN and CDR2 SYDVKM. Trimming removed 3 bases from V and 3 bases from J, with 17 bases in between. The CDR3 totals 17 residues. The sample taken for sequencing was peripheral blood. The chain has TRBV28 and TRBJ2-2, with a weak D call TRBD2 (6 bases). This TCR derives from a woman between 18 and 29 years old with acute or convalescent COVID-19. CDR3 residues: CASSLVVLRRDTGELFF. The CDR3 DNA follows: TGTGCCAGCAGTTTGGTGGTGTTGCGGAGGGACACCGGGGAGCTGTTTTTT.